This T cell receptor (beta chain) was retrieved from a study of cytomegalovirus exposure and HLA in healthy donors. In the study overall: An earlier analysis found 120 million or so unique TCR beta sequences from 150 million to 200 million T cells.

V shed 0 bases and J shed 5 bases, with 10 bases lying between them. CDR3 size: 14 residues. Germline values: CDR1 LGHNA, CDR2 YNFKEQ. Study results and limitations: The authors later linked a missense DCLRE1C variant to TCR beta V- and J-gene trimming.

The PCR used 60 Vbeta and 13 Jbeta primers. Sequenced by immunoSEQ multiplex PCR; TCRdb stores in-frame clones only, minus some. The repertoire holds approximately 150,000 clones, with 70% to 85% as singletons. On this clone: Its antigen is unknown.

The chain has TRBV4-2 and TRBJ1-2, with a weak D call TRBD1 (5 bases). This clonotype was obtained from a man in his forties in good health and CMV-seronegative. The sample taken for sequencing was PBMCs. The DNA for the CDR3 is TGTGCCAGCAGCCAAGAGGTGGGGGGGTATGGCTACACCTTC. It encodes CASSQEVGGYGYTF.